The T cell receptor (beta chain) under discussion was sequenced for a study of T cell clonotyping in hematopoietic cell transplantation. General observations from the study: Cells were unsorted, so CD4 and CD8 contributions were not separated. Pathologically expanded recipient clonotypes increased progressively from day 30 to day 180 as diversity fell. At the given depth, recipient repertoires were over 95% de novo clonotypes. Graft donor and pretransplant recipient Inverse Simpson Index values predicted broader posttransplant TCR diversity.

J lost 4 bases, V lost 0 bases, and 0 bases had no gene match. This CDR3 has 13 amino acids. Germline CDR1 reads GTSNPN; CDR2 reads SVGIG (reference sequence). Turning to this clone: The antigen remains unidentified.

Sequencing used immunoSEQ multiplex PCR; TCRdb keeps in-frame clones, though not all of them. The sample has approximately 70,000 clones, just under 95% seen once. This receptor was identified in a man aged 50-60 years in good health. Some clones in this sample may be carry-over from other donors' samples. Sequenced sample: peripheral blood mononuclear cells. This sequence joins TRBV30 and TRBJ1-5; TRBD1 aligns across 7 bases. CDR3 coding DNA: TGTGCCTGGAGTGTACAGGGGAATCAGCCCCAGCATTTT. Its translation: CAWSVQGNQPQHF.